This TCR beta chain was documented in a study of cytomegalovirus exposure and HLA in healthy donors. Study findings and constraints: Clonal expansion was found to be greater in HLA-associated TCR beta chains than in equally common others in a later analysis. In a later analysis, V- and J-gene trimming of beta chains associated with a DCLRE1C missense variant, replicated independently. CMV serostatus was the only immune exposure information that was available. A classifier reportedly called cytomegalovirus status with high sensitivity and specificity.

Notes on this clone: The antigen is undetermined.

Germline V gene data show CDR1 as SGHRS and CDR2 as YFSETQ. The V segment lost 4 bases and the J segment 1 base; nucleotides outside the gene matches: 5. The CDR3 sequence is 15 residues long. PCR was performed using 60 Vbeta and 13 Jbeta primers. TCRdb keeps only in-frame clones here, not all; method: immunoSEQ multiplex PCR. Here the sample spans about 160,000 clones, about 80% being singletons. Sample: PBMCs. The V call is TRBV5-1, the J call TRBJ1-2; 9 bases match TRBD1. The receptor was isolated from a female donor in good health and CMV-seronegative. CDR3 nucleotide sequence: TGCGCCAGCAGCCTAGGGACAGGGCTTAACTATGGCTACACCTTC. It specifies CASSLGTGLNYGYTF.